Below, 22 T cell receptor beta chains from the same sample are listed, as sequenced in a study of T-cell reconstitution after alpha-beta-depleted transplantation in children. For TCRbeta, the library was prepared with unique molecular identifiers. TCRdb re-called the PCR reads through MiXCR, storing one row per CDR3 protein. The sample gives some 390,000 distinct CDR3 sequences, about a fifth of which show up once; 3.8% is in the top ten. The sequencing here drew on PBMCs from the stem cell graft donor, taken from the stem cell graft. The receptors originated from a human donor who donated a stem cell graft to a child with acute myeloid leukemia.

The V gene is TRBV29-1, the J gene TRBJ2-2; possibly TRBD1 for D (6 bases). The germline V gene has CDR1 SQVTM and CDR2 ANQGSEA. The CDR3 has 12 residues. Trimming removed 5 bases at V and 7 bases at J, with 11 bases between. CDR3: CSVKTGFGELFF. The CDR3 DNA follows: TGCAGCGTTAAAACAGGGTTCGGGGAGCTGTTTTTT.

This clonotype was observed a few times. The CDR3 spells CASSLEGNNSPLHF. DNA of the CDR3: TGTGCCAGCAGTTTAGAGGGCAACAATTCACCCCTCCACTTT. The chain links TRBV12-3 or TRBV12-4 to TRBJ1-6; no reliable D call. This CDR3 is 14 amino acids long. V was clipped by 1 base and J by 7 bases, with 8 bases between them.

CDR3 nucleotide sequence: TGTGCCAGCAGTTTACCCCAGAGCTATGGCTACACCTTC. Amino acid sequence: CASSLPQSYGYTF. This sequence joins TRBV28 and TRBJ1-2; D remains unclear. Trimming took off 2 bases at V and 4 bases at J, with 8 bases between the two ends. CDR1 is MDHEN, CDR2 SYDVKM, per germline. This CDR3 is 13 amino acids long.

The sample holds a few counts of this clonotype. This chain uses TRBV27 with TRBJ2-1; D is ambiguous. Germline CDR1 and CDR2: MNHEY and SMNVEV (reference sequence). V lost 3 bases to trimming and J lost 3 bases, with 6 bases between them. The CDR3 consists of 13 residues. The CDR3: CASSFEGYNEQFF. Here the CDR3 DNA reads TGTGCCAGCAGTTTCGAAGGCTACAATGAGCAGTTCTTC.

Ten or more counts support this clonotype. This chain uses TRBV29-1 with TRBJ1-1; D unresolved. V was pared by 4 bases and J by 1 base, with 10 bases between. CDR3 length: 13 amino acids. Germline values: CDR1 SQVTM, CDR2 ANQGSEA. The CDR3 DNA is TGCAGCGTTGTTATAGGAGGGAACACTGAAGCTTTCTTT. Translation: CSVVIGGNTEAFF.

Regarding this clonotype: This CDR3 is missing its conserved last phenylalanine or tryptophan, likely due to a read error. Because the CDR3's place on the DNA is in doubt, the DNA is left out and the CDR3 is given as listed by TCRdb. V gene TRBV5-1 combines with J gene TRBJ2-1. Germline-derived CDR1 and CDR2 are SGHRS and YFSETQ. From its first to its last residue, the CDR3 has 8 amino acids. CDR3 residues: CASKGPLC.

This clonotype was counted a few times. The chain employs TRBV24-1 and TRBJ2-2; 10 bases agree with TRBD1. The germline V gene encodes CDR1 KGHDR and CDR2 SFDVKD. V lost 4 bases to trimming and J lost 7 bases; unmatched junction nucleotides: 5. The CDR3 is 15 amino acids. The CDR3 is CATSDPGQGIGELFF. CDR3 sequence (DNA): TGTGCCACCAGTGACCCGGGACAGGGGATCGGGGAGCTGTTTTTT.

This clonotype was observed a few times. The rearrangement uses TRBV28 and TRBJ2-1; 8 bases map to TRBD2. Per germline, CDR1 MDHEN and CDR2 SYDVKM. The CDR3 extends over 18 amino acids. V dropped 1 base and J dropped 7; count of bases not matched to a gene: 15. This CDR3 reads CASSLFPPRSGRGNEQFF. DNA for the CDR3: TGTGCCAGCAGTTTATTCCCCCCTCGCAGCGGGAGAGGAAATGAGCAGTTCTTC.

The chain recombines TRBV28 with TRBJ2-7; the match to TRBD2 covers 9 bases. In germline, CDR1 is MDHEN, CDR2 SYDVKM. The CDR3 has 12 amino acids. Trimming removed 8 bases from V and 4 bases from J; junction bases left unmatched: 3. For the CDR3, the DNA is TGTGCCAGCGTAGCGGGAGAATACGAGCAGTACTTC. Its protein is CASVAGEYEQYF.

This clonotype has a count of ten or more. This rearrangement joins TRBV29-1 to TRBJ2-1, with D uncertain. This CDR3 is built from 12 residues. V lost 5 bases to trimming and J lost 8 bases, with 13 bases between them. From germline, CDR1 is SQVTM and CDR2 ANQGSEA. The CDR3 here is CSVLVQADEQFF. In nucleotides, the CDR3 is TGCAGCGTTTTAGTTCAGGCCGATGAGCAGTTCTTC.

This clonotype was counted many times. CDR3 loop: CASSSGLGNQPQHF. In DNA, the CDR3 is TGTGCCAGCAGTTCAGGGTTAGGCAATCAGCCCCAGCATTTT. The chain has TRBV6-2 or TRBV6-3 and TRBJ1-5, with D tentatively TRBD1 (5 bases). The CDR3 contains 14 residues. Germline-derived CDR1 and CDR2 are MNHEY and SVGEGT. Trimming stripped 4 bases from V and 2 bases from J, with 9 bases between.

This clonotype was counted between two and nine times. V usage is TRBV15 and J usage is TRBJ2-1, with TRBD2 identical over 7 bases. The CDR3 is 17 amino acids. V lost 8 bases to trimming and J lost 9 bases; unmatched junction nucleotides: 22. The germline CDR1 and CDR2 sequences are LNHNV and YYDKDF (reference sequence). Here the CDR3 DNA reads TGTGCCACCGGCTTCCCGTTTACGGCGGGAGATAGGGGTGAGCAGTTCTTC. This gives the protein CATGFPFTAGDRGEQFF.

This clonotype was seen repeatedly, ten times or more. The V call is TRBV4-3, the J call TRBJ2-5; D possibly corresponds to TRBD1 (6 bases). This CDR3 is 15 amino acids long. With 0 bases removed from V and 5 bases from J, the gap between germline ends came to 13 bases. Germline V gene sequence: CDR1 LGHNA, CDR2 YSLEER. Here the CDR3 reads CASSQEYGQLETQYF. The CDR3 region has the DNA TGCGCCAGCAGCCAAGAATATGGACAGTTGGAGACCCAGTACTTC.

The V gene is TRBV6-4, the J gene TRBJ1-2, with D unresolved. This CDR3 is 13 amino acids long. V shed 2 bases and J shed 3 bases, with 7 bases lying between them. Germline V gene data show CDR1 as MRHNA and CDR2 as SNTAGT. The CDR3 DNA reads as TGTGCCAGCAGTGACGGCGGACACTATGGCTACACCTTC. It encodes CASSDGGHYGYTF.

This clonotype has more than one count but fewer than ten. The J gene is TRBJ2-3, the V gene TRBV5-1; no reliable D call. Germline V CDR1 and CDR2: SGHRS, YFSETQ. V lost 4 bases, J lost 2 bases, and 14 bases lay in between. The CDR3 consists of 15 residues. CDR3 in amino acids: CASSTRKIPTDTQYF. CDR3 bases: TGCGCCAGCAGCACGAGGAAAATCCCCACAGATACGCAGTATTTT.

This clonotype was detected ten times or more. V usage is TRBV6-5 and J usage is TRBJ2-3; 8 positions agree with TRBD2. Germline lookup yields CDR1 MNHEY and CDR2 SVGAGI. CDR3 length equals 17 residues. With 2 bases clipped from V and 2 bases from J, the junction kept 9 bases outside the gene matches. The CDR3 spells CASSYKGLAGLTDTQYF. DNA of the CDR3: TGTGCCAGCAGTTACAAAGGCCTAGCGGGCCTCACAGATACGCAGTATTTT.

This clonotype appeared a few times. This chain joins TRBV11-3 and TRBJ2-2; 7 bases align to TRBD1. The CDR3 contains 18 residues. V shed 2 bases and J 0 bases; nucleotides not matched to a gene: 9. CDR1 is SGHNT and CDR2 is YENEEA in the germline V gene. Here the CDR3 DNA reads TGTGCCAGCAGCTTAAGGGGGCAGCCTCCGTCGAACACCGGGGAGCTGTTTTTT. Protein sequence: CASSLRGQPPSNTGELFF.

The rearrangement uses TRBV4-1 and TRBJ2-2, with 7 bases aligning to TRBD2. CDR1 is MGHRA and CDR2 is YSYEKL in the germline V gene. V lost 3 bases and J lost 7; bases outside the gene matches: 17. This CDR3 region has 18 residues. CDR3 DNA sequence: TGCGCCAGCAGCCAGCCCATGTTTCGCGGGAGAGGAGACGGGGAGCTGTTTTTT. It translates to CASSQPMFRGRGDGELFF.

This clonotype was observed many times. The V call is TRBV6-4, the J call TRBJ2-2; 7 bases match TRBD1. The CDR3 is 14 amino acids. The germline V gene has CDR1 MRHNA and CDR2 SNTAGT. The ends lost 8 bases at V and 2 bases at J; junction bases unmatched: 5. CDR3: CASRGQVNTGELFF. The CDR3, as DNA: TGTGCCAGCCGTGGACAGGTTAACACCGGGGAGCTGTTTTTT.

This clonotype was seen a few times. The rearrangement joins TRBV7-3 to TRBJ2-1; tentative D call: TRBD2 (5 bases). Germline V gene data show CDR1 as SGHTA and CDR2 as FQGTGA. Trimming took 4 bases from V and 6 from J, leaving 13 bases between them. The CDR3 contains 14 residues. The CDR3 DNA sequence: TGTGCCAGCAGCTATGGGAAAGGACTCAATGAGCAGTTCTTC. This sequence encodes CASSYGKGLNEQFF. Full variable domain (outside the CDR3, taken from reference TRBV7-3 and TRBJ2-1): GAGVSQTPSNKVTEKGKYVELRCDPISGHTALYWYRQSLGQGPEFLIYFQGTGAADDSGLPNDRFFAVRPEGSVSTLKIQRTERGDSAVYLCASSYGKGLNEQFFGPGTRLTVL.

The chain links TRBV20-1 to TRBJ2-1; tentative D call: TRBD2 (5 bases). The germline CDR1 and CDR2 sequences are DFQATT and SNEGSKA (reference sequence). Trimming stripped 0 bases from V and 4 bases from J, with 19 bases between. The CDR3 length is 17 residues. In nucleotides, the CDR3 is TGCAGTGCTAGAGATCCCGAGGGAGATCTACCTTACAATGAGCAGTTCTTC. Translating gives CSARDPEGDLPYNEQFF.

This clonotype has only a few counts. A read error may account for a junction end that differs from germline. CDR3 amino acids: CASRLEGKRIYEQYF. In DNA form, the CDR3 reads TGCGCCAGCAGATTGGAGGGCAAGCGGATCTACGAGCAGTACTTC. The chain has TRBV5-1 and TRBJ2-7; D may be TRBD2 (6 bases). The CDR3 sequence is 15 residues long. CDR1 and CDR2 (germline): SGHRS, YFSETQ.